Listed below are T cell receptor beta chains from one sample, sequenced in a study of T cells after yellow fever vaccination. TCRdb used MiXCR to reprocess the 5' RACE reads, holding one entry per CDR3 protein. The table shows 250,000 to 350,000 distinct CDR3 sequences, with 6.8% occurring only once. Sample: PBMCs, taken about 49 days after the first yellow fever vaccination. These receptors came from a man between 18 and 35 years old who received the YFV17D yellow fever vaccine. Both conserved end residues are part of each CDR3. D genes are given only for firm matches. The size of a clone is reported for some rows only, either as once, few or many, or as a class for expanded clones.

clone size	D gene	V gene	J gene	CDR3 protein	CDR3 DNA
many	NA	TRBV12-3/TRBV12-4	TRBJ2-1	CASSLQYEQFF	TGTGCCAGCAGCCTCCAGTACGAGCAGTTCTTC
many	TRBD1	TRBV12-3/TRBV12-4	TRBJ1-1	CASSPQGGTEAFF	TGTGCCAGCAGTCCCCAGGGGGGCACTGAAGCTTTCTTT
few	TRBD1	TRBV27	TRBJ2-7	CATFGTGHEQYF	TGTGCCACCTTCGGGACAGGGCACGAGCAGTACTTC
NA	NA	TRBV7-6	TRBJ2-7	CASSSLPSYEQYF	TGTGCCAGCAGCTCCCTGCCCTCCTACGAGCAGTACTTC
NA	TRBD2	TRBV20-1	TRBJ2-2	CSARGLTSGGPGVNTGELFF	TGCAGTGCTAGAGGACTGACTAGCGGGGGCCCCGGGGTTAACACCGGGGAGCTGTTTTTT
NA	NA	TRBV12-3/TRBV12-4	TRBJ2-2	CASSLTRTAGELFF	TGTGCCAGCAGTCTAACACGAACGGCCGGGGAGCTGTTTTTT
NA	NA	TRBV3-1	TRBJ2-5	CASGQGTSKTQYF	TGTGCCAGCGGGCAGGGGACTTCGAAGACCCAGTACTTC
many	NA	TRBV5-1	TRBJ1-5	CASSLGDQDQPQHF	TGCGCCAGCAGCCTAGGGGACCAGGATCAGCCCCAGCATTTT
few	TRBD1	TRBV28	TRBJ2-7	CASSATGVSEQYF	TGTGCCAGCAGTGCGACAGGGGTCTCCGAGCAGTACTTC
NA	NA	TRBV10-3	TRBJ2-2	CAISELAENTGELFF	TGTGCCATCAGTGAGTTAGCGGAGAACACCGGGGAGCTGTTTTTT
many	NA	TRBV7-8	TRBJ2-3	CASSPEGRGDTQYF	TGTGCCAGCAGCCCCGAGGGTCGCGGGGATACGCAGTATTTT
NA	NA	TRBV18	TRBJ2-5	CTSSRGRSLSQETQYF	TGTACCAGCTCACGAGGTCGCTCTCTAAGCCAAGAGACCCAGTACTTC
NA	TRBD1	TRBV28	TRBJ2-1	CASRRTGTGGIYEQFF	TGTGCCAGCAGGAGAACCGGGACAGGGGGCATCTATGAGCAGTTCTTC
NA	NA	TRBV25-1	TRBJ2-2	CASSIGKVPPGELFF	TGTGCCAGCAGTATCGGGAAGGTACCCCCCGGGGAGCTGTTTTTT
NA	TRBD1	TRBV23-1	TRBJ2-1	CASSLSVGDSSYNEQFF	TGCGCCAGCAGTCTCAGTGTAGGGGACAGCTCCTACAATGAGCAGTTCTTC
NA	NA	TRBV7-2	TRBJ2-3	CASSIGTNVDTQYF	TGTGCCAGCAGCATAGGGACCAACGTCGATACGCAGTATTTT
few	TRBD2	TRBV6-5	TRBJ2-7	CASSYSGGSSYEQYF	TGTGCCAGCAGTTACTCAGGCGGGAGCTCCTACGAGCAGTACTTC
few	TRBD1	TRBV6-5	TRBJ1-6	CASSYSGTGGLEVGPLHF	TGTGCCAGCAGTTACAGTGGGACAGGGGGCCTGGAGGTGGGACCCCTCCACTTT